What follows describes a single TCR beta chain. In germline, CDR1 is MDHEN, CDR2 SYDVKM. The CDR3 runs to 15 residues. Naive-designated CD8 cells lacked CD45RO, were positively enriched for CCR7, and omitted terminally differentiated effector memory CD45RA+ cells. The data were taken from a study of shared clonotypes between healthy human individuals. Only in-frame clones appear in the TCRdb table, and some are missing; sequencing was by immunoSEQ multiplex PCR. The sample contains around 620,000 clones, 85% to 95% of which appear only once. Material: naive CD8+ T cells sorted from blood. The rearrangement uses TRBV28 and TRBJ2-5, with no clear D. Gene TRBJ2-7 matches the end of the DNA better, so the J call may be wrong. This TCR was recovered from a woman younger than 45 in good health. CDR3 nucleotides: TGTGCCAGCAGTTTGATGAGAGGTAGCTCCTACGAGCAGTACTTC. Its protein is CASSLMRGSSYEQYF.